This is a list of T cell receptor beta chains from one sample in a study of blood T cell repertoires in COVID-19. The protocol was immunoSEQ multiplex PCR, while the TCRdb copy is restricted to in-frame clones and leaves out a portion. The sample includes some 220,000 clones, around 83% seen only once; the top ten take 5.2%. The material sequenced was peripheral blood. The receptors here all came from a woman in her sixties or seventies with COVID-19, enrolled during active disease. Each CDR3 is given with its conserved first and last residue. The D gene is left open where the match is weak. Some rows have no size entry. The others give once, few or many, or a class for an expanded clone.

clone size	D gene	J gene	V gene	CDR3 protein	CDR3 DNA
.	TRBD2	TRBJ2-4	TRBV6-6	CASSYYGTSDFQYF	TGTGCCAGCAGTTACTATGGGACTAGCGATTTTCAGTACTTC
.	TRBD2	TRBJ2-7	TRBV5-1	CASSQERLANSYEQYF	TGCGCCAGCAGCCAGGAGCGACTAGCGAACTCCTACGAGCAGTACTTC
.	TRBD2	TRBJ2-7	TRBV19	CASSPLGGYEQYF	TGTGCCAGTAGTCCGCTCGGGGGGTACGAGCAGTACTTC
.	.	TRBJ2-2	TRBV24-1	CATSDPPGTGELFF	TGTGCCACCAGTGACCCCCCAGGGACCGGGGAGCTGTTTTTT
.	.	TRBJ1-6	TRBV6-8	CASSPGQDSPLHF	TGTGCCAGCAGTCCGGGACAAGATTCACCCCTCCACTTT
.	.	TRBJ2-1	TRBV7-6	CASSPRGTPGGSSSYNEQFF	TGTGCCAGCAGCCCTAGAGGGACTCCGGGCGGGTCTAGCTCCTACAATGAGCAGTTCTTC
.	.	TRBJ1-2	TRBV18	CASERTGNYGYTF	TGTGCCAGCGAAAGAACAGGGAACTATGGCTACACCTTC
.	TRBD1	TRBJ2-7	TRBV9	CASSAEDRDSRDYEQYF	TGTGCCAGCAGCGCCGAAGACCGGGACAGTAGAGATTACGAGCAGTACTTC
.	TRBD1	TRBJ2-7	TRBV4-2	CASSQPLGTGEHEQYF	TGTGCCAGCAGCCAACCCCTGGGGACAGGGGAGCACGAGCAGTACTTC
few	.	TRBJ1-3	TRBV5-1	CASSLEGLISGNTIYF	TGCGCCAGCAGCTTGGAAGGACTCATCTCTGGAAACACCATATATTTT
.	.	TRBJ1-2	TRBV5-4	CASSLGQQGAGGYTF	TGTGCCAGCAGCTTAGGTCAACAGGGCGCGGGTGGCTACACCTTC
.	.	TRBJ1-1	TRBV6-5	CASSYSFGQPYTEAFF	TGTGCCAGCAGTTACTCTTTCGGACAGCCCTACACTGAAGCTTTCTTT
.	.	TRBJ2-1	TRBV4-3	CASSHLSGTYNEQFF	TGCGCCAGCAGCCATCTGAGCGGAACCTACAATGAGCAGTTCTTC
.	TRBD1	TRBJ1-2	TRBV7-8	CASSSGTGGSGYTF	TGTGCCAGCAGCTCGGGGACAGGGGGCTCTGGCTACACCTTC
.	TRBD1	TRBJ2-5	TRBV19	CASSIRGTGDRETQYF	TGTGCCAGTAGTATACGTGGGACAGGAGATCGAGAGACCCAGTACTTC
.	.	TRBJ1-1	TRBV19	CASIPRTASMNTEAFF	TGTGCCAGTATTCCAAGGACAGCGAGCATGAACACTGAAGCTTTCTTT
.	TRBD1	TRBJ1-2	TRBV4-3	CASSQDRDRAFGYTF	TGCGCCAGCAGCCAAGATAGGGACAGGGCCTTTGGCTACACCTTC
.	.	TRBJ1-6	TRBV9	CASSPNSRDKALHF	TGTGCCAGCAGCCCGAACTCCCGGGACAAGGCCCTCCACTTT
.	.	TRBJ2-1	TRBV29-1	CSVEEGSGPSSYNEQFF	TGCAGCGTTGAGGAAGGGAGCGGGCCTAGCTCCTACAATGAGCAGTTCTTC
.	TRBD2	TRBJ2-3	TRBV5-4	CASSLGTRISTDTQYF	TGTGCCAGCAGCTTGGGGACTAGAATTAGCACAGATACGCAGTATTTT
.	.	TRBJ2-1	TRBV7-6	CASSLELEPYNEQFF	TGTGCCAGCAGCCTCGAGTTGGAGCCATACAATGAGCAGTTCTTC
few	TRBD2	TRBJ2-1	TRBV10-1	CASSEPGLAGGKIYNEQFF	TGCGCCAGCAGTGAGCCCGGACTAGCGGGAGGAAAAATATACAATGAGCAGTTCTTC
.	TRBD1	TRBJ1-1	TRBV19	CASSRLGQGATEAFF	TGTGCCAGTAGTAGACTCGGACAGGGAGCCACTGAAGCTTTCTTT
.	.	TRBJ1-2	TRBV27	CASSGRAGYGYTF	TGTGCCAGCAGTGGGAGGGCAGGCTATGGCTACACCTTC
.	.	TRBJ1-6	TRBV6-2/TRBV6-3	CASSYSSAGQSPLHF	TGTGCCAGCAGTTACTCTTCCGCCGGACAGTCACCCCTCCACTTT
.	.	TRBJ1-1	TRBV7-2	CASSLNRVGTEAFF	TGTGCCAGCAGCCTTAACAGGGTAGGGACTGAAGCTTTCTTT
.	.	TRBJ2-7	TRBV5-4	CASSFAGSEQYF	TGTGCCAGCAGCTTCGCGGGATCCGAGCAGTACTTC
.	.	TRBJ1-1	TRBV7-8	CASSRRGGNTEAFF	TGTGCCAGCAGCCGAAGGGGGGGGAACACTGAAGCTTTCTTT
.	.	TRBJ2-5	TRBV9	CASSVGAGQTQETQYF	TGTGCCAGCAGCGTAGGAGCGGGACAAACCCAAGAGACCCAGTACTTC
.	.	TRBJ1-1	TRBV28	CASIRTRTVTEAFF	TGTGCCAGCATTCGAACCCGGACAGTCACTGAAGCTTTCTTT
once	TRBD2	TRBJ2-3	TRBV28	CASSFLLAGETDTQYF	TGTGCCAGCAGTTTCTTACTAGCGGGAGAGACAGATACGCAGTATTTT
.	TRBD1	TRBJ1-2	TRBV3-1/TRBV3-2	CASSQAGDRGFGYTF	TGTGCCAGCAGCCAAGCCGGGGACAGGGGGTTCGGCTACACCTTC
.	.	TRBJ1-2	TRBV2	CASSVTHPSMIRGYTF	TGTGCCAGCAGTGTTACTCATCCATCCATGATCCGTGGCTACACCTTC
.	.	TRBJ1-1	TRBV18	CASSPTGNAEAFF	TGTGCCAGCTCACCAACCGGGAACGCTGAAGCTTTCTTT
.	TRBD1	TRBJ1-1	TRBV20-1	CSAEGAPEAFF	TGCAGTGCTGAGGGGGCCCCTGAAGCTTTCTTT
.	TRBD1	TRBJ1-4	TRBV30	CAWSVKGANEKLFF	TGTGCCTGGAGTGTAAAGGGGGCAAATGAAAAACTGTTTTTT
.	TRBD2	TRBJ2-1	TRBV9	CASSVRGSGTYNEQFF	TGTGCCAGCAGCGTTCGGGGTAGCGGGACCTACAATGAGCAGTTCTTC
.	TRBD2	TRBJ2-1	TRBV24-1	CATSDTRGGYNEQFF	TGTGCCACCAGTGACACCCGGGGGGGTTACAATGAGCAGTTCTTC
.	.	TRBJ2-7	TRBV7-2	CASSLWAHREGEQYF	TGTGCCAGCAGCTTATGGGCCCACAGGGAGGGAGAGCAGTACTTC
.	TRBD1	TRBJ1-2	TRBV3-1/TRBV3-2	CASSHGTVPHGYTF	TGTGCCAGCAGCCACGGGACAGTCCCTCATGGCTACACCTTC
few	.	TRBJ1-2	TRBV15	CATSREPGNYGYTF	TGTGCCACCAGCAGAGAACCGGGTAACTATGGCTACACCTTC
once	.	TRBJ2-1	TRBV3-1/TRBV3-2	CASSQGGLSNEQFF	TGTGCCAGCAGCCAAGGAGGTCTGAGCAATGAGCAGTTCTTC
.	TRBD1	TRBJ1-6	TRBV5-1	CASSPGQPSINSPLHF	TGCGCCAGCAGCCCGGGACAGCCCTCTATCAATTCACCCCTCCACTTT
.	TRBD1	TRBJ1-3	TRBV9	CASNRGGSSGNTIYF	TGTGCCAGCAATCGAGGGGGCAGCTCTGGAAACACCATATATTTT
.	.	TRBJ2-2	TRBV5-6	CASSGLSNTGELFF	TGTGCCAGCTCGGGACTCTCGAACACCGGGGAGCTGTTTTTT
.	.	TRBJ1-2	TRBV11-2	CASSLEEGYGYTF	TGTGCCAGCAGCTTAGAGGAGGGCTATGGCTACACCTTC
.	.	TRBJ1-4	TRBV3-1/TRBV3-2	CASSQDYEVEKLFF	TGTGCCAGCAGCCAAGATTACGAGGTGGAAAAACTGTTTTTT
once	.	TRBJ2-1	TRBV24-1	CAISPGGADNEQFF	TGTGCCATCTCCCCTGGGGGGGCGGACAATGAGCAGTTCTTC
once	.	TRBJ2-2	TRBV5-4	CASSFSGWNTGELFF	TGTGCCAGCAGCTTTAGCGGATGGAACACCGGGGAGCTGTTTTTT
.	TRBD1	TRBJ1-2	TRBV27	CASSLSGQGYGYTF	TGTGCCAGCAGTTTATCAGGACAGGGGTATGGCTACACCTTC
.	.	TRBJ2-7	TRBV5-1	CASSQRTRPGEQYF	TGCGCCAGCAGCCAAAGGACAAGGCCTGGCGAGCAGTACTTC
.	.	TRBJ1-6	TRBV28	CASSTGGNNSPLHF	TGTGCCAGCTCAACAGGTGGAAATAATTCACCCCTCCACTTT
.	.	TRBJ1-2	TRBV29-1	CSAGSSANYGYTF	TGCAGCGCCGGCTCCTCAGCTAACTATGGCTACACCTTC
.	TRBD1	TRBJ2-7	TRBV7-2	CASSLVGDSYEQYF	TGTGCCAGCAGCTTAGTTGGGGACAGTTACGAGCAGTACTTC
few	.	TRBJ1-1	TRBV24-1	CATSDSRDEAFF	TGTGCCACCAGTGATTCCAGGGATGAAGCTTTCTTT
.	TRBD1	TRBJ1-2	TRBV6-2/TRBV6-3	CASSYSHTGTGFGYTF	TGTGCCAGCAGTTATTCTCACACCGGGACAGGGTTTGGCTACACCTTC
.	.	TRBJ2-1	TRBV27	CASSLSTVFLNEQFF	TGTGCCAGCAGTTTATCCACAGTGTTTCTGAATGAGCAGTTCTTC